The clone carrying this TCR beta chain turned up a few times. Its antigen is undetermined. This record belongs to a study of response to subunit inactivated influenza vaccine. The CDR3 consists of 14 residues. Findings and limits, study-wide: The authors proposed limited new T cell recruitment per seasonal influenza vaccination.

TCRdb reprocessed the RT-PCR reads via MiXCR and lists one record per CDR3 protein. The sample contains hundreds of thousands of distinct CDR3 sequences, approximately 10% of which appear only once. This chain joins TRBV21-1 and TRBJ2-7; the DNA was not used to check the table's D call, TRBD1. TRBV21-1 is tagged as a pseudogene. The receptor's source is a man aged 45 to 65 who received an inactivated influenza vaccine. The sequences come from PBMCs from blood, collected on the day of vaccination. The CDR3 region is CASSLRDSCHEQYF. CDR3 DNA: TGTGCCAGCAGCCTCCGGGACAGTTGCCACGAGCAGTACTTC.